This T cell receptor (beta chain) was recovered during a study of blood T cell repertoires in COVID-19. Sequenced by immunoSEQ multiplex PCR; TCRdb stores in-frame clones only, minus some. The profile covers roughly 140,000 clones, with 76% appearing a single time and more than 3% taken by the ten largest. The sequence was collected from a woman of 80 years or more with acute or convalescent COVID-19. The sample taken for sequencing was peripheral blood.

The CDR3 region is CASSSSRTGRNTIYF. DNA of the CDR3: TGTGCCAGCAGTTCATCCCGGACAGGGAGAAACACCATATATTTT. The genes are TRBV27 and TRBJ1-3; 8 positions agree with TRBD1. Looked up from germline, CDR1 is MNHEY and CDR2 is SMNVEV (reference sequence). With 4 bases clipped from V and 5 bases from J, the junction kept 7 bases outside the gene matches. CDR3 length: 15 amino acids.